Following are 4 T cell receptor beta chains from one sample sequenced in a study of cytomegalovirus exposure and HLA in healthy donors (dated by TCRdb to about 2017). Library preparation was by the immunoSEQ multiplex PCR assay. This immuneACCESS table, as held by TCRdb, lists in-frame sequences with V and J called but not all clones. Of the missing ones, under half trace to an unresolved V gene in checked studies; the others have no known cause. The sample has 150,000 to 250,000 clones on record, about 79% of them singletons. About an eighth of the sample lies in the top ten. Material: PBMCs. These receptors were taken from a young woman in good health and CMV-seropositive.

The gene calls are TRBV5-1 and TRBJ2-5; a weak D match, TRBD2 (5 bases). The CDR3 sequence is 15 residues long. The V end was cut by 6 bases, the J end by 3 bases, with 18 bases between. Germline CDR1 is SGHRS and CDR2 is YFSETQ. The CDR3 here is CASTPQARAEETQYF. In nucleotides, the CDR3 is TGCGCCAGCACCCCCCAGGCGCGGGCAGAAGAGACCCAGTACTTC.

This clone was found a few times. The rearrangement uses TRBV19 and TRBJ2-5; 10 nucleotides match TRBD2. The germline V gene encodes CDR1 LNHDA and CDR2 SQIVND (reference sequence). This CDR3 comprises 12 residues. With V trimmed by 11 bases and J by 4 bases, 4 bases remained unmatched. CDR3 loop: CAVGTSAETQYF. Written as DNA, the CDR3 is TGTGCCGTCGGGACTAGCGCAGAGACCCAGTACTTC.

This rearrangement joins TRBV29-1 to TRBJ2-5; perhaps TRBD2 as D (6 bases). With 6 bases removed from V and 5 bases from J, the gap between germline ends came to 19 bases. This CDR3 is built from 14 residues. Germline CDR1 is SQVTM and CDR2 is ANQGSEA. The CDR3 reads CSVAPSALGETQYF. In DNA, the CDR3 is TGCAGCGTGGCCCCTAGCGCCCTTGGGGAGACCCAGTACTTC.

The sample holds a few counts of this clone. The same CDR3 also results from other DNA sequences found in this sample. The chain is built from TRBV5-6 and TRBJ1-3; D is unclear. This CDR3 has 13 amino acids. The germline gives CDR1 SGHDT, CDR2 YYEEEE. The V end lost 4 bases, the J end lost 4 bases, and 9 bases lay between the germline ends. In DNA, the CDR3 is TGTGCCAGCAGCCTGGACCGGGGAAACACCATATATTTT. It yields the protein CASSLDRGNTIYF. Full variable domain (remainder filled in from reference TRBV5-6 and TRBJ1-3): DAGVTQSPTHLIKTRGQQVTLRCSPKSGHDTVSWYQQALGQGPQFIFQYYEEEERQRGNFPDRFSGHQFPNYSSELNVNALLLGDSALYLCASSLDRGNTIYFGEGSWLTVV.